This T cell receptor beta chain stems from a study of blood T cell repertoires in COVID-19 (dated by TCRdb to the early 2020s). For the study in its entirety: Samples from collaborators originated in the United States, Italy and Spain and spanned both the acute and convalescent phases of COVID-19. The repertoires were released in a freely available public database intended as a resource for research on the immune response to SARS-CoV-2. The prospective study material was composed of cDNA or gDNA derived from T cells, B-cell-depleted T cells, or PBMCs. Subjects who had been exposed to COVID-19, were actively infected with it, or had recovered from it provided the deeply sampled blood TCRbeta repertoires that made up the dataset. Where available, HLA class I and class II types were obtained from metadata supplied by the sample provider rather than from assay-based typing. Sample metadata almost always included a de-identified subject ID, COVID-19 status, age in years and sex. The samples were drawn from the first 160 participants of the ongoing ImmuneRACE study and from over 950 subjects provided by 6 global collaborators.

Study-level results and caveats: The quantity of clinical and demographic metadata differed by source and by participant and was supplied without curation.

Each collaborating institution followed its own protocols to collect whole blood in K2EDTA tubes. For TCRbeta analysis, collaborators shipped samples as frozen whole blood, isolated PBMCs, or DNA extracted from either of those sample types. CDR1 and CDR2, looked up from the germline V gene, are KGHSH and LQKENI. The CDR3, cysteine through phenylalanine, is 16 amino acids long. Solely the CDR3 DNA is kept, with 48 bases framed from the first base. Deletion took 1 base off V and 0 bases off J, with a span of 9 bases between the germline ends. TCRbeta CDR3 regions were amplified from genomic DNA by means of the immunoSEQ Assay, a bias-controlled multiplex PCR. Per the source publication's procedure: Within the assay, amplification of reference gene primers was used to estimate how many nucleated cells each sample contained. To quantify the absolute abundance of each unique TCRbeta CDR3 rearrangement, sequence reads were collapsed and filtered. For each sample, productive Simpson clonality was calculated as the square root of Simpson's diversity index over productive rearrangements. The table was pulled from immuneACCESS by TCRdb, which kept in-frame rearrangements only. Such tables lose some clones; where checked, under half of the loss comes from unresolved V genes, and the rest has no known cause. V and J calls and clone size are as listed in that table; D and trimming were resolved from the DNA. The sample table holds about 59,000 clones, of which about 80% were seen once. The ten largest clones represent about 3% of the sample.

For this clone: It lacks a known antigen. No base qualities exist here, and no much larger clone lies one base off it.

The sample was peripheral blood. The TCR sequence derives from a man aged 55 to 69 with acute or convalescent COVID-19. Recombination linked TRBV18 to TRBJ1-4; the D region possibly corresponds to TRBD1 (5 bases align). The DNA sequence is as follows: TGTGCCAGCTCACCACAGGGGCCGGCAACTAATGAAAAACTGTTTTTT. Translation gives CASSPQGPATNEKLFF.